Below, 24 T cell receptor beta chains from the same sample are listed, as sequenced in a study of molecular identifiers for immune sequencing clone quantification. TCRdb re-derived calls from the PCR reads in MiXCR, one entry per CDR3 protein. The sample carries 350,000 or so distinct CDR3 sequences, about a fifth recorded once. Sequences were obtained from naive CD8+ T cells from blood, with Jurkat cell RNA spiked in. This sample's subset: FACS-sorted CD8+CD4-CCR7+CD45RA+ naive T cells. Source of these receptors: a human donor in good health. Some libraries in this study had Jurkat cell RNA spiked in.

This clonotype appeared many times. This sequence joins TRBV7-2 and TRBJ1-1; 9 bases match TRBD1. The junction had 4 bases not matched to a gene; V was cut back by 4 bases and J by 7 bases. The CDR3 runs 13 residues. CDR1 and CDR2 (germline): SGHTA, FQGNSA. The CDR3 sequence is CASSSGQGYEAFF. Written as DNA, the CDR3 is TGTGCCAGCAGCTCGGGACAGGGATATGAAGCTTTCTTT.

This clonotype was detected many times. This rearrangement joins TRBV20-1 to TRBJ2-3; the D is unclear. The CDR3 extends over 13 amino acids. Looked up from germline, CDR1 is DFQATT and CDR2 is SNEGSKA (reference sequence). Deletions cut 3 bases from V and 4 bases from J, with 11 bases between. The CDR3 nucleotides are TGCAGTGCTAGGAGTGGGGTACCAGATACGCAGTATTTT. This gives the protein CSARSGVPDTQYF.

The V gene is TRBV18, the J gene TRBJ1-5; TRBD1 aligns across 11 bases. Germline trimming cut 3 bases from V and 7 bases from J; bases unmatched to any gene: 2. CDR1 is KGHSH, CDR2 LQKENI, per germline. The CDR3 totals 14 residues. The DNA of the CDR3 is TGTGCCAGCTCACCCGGACAGGGGGCACAGCCCCAGCATTTT. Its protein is CASSPGQGAQPQHF.

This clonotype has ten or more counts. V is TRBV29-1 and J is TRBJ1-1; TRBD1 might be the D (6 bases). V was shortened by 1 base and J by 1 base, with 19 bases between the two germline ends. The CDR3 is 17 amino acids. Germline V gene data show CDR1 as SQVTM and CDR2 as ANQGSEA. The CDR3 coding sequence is TGCAGCGTTGAAGCGAGGGGGGTGGGCAGGAAGAACACTGAAGCTTTCTTT. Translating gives CSVEARGVGRKNTEAFF.

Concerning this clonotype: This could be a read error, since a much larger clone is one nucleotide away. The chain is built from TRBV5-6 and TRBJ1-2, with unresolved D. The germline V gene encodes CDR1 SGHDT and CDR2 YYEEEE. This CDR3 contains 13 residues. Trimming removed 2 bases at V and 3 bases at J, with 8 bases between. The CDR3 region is CASSFQRDYGYTF. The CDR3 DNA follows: TGTGCCAGCAGCTTCCAGCGAGACTATGGCTACACCTTC.

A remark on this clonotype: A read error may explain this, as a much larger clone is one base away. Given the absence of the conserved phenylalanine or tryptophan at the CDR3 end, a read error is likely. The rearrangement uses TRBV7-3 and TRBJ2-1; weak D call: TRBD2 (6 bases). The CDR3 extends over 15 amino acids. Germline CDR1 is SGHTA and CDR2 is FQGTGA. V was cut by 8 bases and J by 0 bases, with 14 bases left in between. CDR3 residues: CASASGHNSYNEQFL. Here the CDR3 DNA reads TGTGCCAGCGCAAGCGGGCACAACTCCTACAATGAGCAGTTCCTC.

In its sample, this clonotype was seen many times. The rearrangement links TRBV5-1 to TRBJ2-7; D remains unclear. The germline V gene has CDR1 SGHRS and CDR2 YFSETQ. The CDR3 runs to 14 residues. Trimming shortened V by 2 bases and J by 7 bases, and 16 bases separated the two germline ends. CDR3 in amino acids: CASSFSDGPGEQYF. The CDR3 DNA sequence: TGCGCCAGCAGCTTTTCGGACGGACCAGGAGAGCAGTACTTC.

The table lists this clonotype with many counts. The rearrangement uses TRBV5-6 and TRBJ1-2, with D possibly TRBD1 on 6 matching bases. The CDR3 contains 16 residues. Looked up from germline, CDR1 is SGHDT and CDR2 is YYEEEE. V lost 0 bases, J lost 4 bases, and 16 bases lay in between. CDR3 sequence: CASSLEGWGPSYGYTF. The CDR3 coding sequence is TGTGCCAGCAGCTTGGAAGGGTGGGGGCCGAGCTATGGCTACACCTTC.

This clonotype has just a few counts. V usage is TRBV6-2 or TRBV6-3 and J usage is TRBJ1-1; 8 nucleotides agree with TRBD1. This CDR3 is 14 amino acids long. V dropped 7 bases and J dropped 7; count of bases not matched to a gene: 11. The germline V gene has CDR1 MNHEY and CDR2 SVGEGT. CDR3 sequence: CASKGQADSLEAFF. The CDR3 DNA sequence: TGTGCCAGCAAGGGACAGGCGGATTCCCTTGAAGCTTTCTTT.

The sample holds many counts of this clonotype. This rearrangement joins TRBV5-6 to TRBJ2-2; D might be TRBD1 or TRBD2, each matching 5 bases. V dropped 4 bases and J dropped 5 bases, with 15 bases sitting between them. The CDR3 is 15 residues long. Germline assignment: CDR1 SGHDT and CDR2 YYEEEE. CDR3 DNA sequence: TGTGCCAGCAGCCTTAGGGACCTCCTGACCGGGGAGCTGTTTTTT. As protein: CASSLRDLLTGELFF.

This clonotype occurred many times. Here the CDR3 reads CASSHRDRGEKLFF. In DNA form, the CDR3 reads TGTGCCAGCAGCCACCGGGACAGGGGTGAAAAACTGTTTTTT. This chain links TRBV7-9 with TRBJ1-4, with 10 bases lining up with TRBD1. Germline CDR1 reads SEHNR; CDR2 reads FQNEAQ (reference sequence). The length of the CDR3 is 14 residues. Trimming took 5 bases from V and 7 from J; bases not matched to a gene: 4.

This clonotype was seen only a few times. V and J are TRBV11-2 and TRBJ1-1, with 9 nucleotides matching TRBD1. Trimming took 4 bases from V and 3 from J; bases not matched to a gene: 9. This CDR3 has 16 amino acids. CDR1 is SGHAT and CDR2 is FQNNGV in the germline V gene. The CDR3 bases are TGTGCCAGCAGCTACGGACAGGGGAATCGATACACTGAAGCTTTCTTT. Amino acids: CASSYGQGNRYTEAFF.

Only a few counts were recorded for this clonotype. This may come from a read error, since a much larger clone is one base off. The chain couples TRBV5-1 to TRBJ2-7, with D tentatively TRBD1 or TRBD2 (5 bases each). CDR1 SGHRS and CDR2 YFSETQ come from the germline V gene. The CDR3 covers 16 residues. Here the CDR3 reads CAGSLDPGTSYYEQYF. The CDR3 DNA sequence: TGCGCCGGCAGCTTGGATCCGGGGACCTCGTACTACGAGCAGTACTTC.

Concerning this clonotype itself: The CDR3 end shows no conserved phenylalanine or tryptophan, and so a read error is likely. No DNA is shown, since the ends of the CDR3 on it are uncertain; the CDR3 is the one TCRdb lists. The CDR3 loop reads CASSGLAANTDTQSL. V gene TRBV2 combines with J gene TRBJ2-3; no check of the table's D call, TRBD2, against the DNA was made. Per germline, CDR1 SNHLY and CDR2 FYNNEI. The CDR3 extends over 15 residues, inclusive of both ends.

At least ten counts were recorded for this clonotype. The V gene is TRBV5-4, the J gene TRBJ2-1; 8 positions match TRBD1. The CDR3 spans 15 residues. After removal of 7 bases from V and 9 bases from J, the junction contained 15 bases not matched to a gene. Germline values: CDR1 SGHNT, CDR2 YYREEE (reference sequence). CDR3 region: CASATDRVGLLEQFF. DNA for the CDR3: TGTGCCAGCGCCACGGACAGGGTAGGCCTGCTTGAGCAGTTCTTC.

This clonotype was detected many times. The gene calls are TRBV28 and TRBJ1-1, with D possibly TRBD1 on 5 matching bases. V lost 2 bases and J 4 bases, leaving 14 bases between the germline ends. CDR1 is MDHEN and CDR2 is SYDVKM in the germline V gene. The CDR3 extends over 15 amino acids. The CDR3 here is CASSLLTAGSTEAFF. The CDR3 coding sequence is TGTGCCAGCAGTTTACTGACAGCGGGAAGCACTGAAGCTTTCTTT.

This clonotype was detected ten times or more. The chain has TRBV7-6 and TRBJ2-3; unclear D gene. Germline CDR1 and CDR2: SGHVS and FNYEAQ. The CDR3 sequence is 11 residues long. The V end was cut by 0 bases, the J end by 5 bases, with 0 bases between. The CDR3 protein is CASSLADTQYF. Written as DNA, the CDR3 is TGTGCCAGCAGCTTAGCAGATACGCAGTATTTT.

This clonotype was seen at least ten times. As DNA, the CDR3 is TGTGCCAGCAGCTACCGGGAGGCAGGGGGCATCTATGGCTACACCTTC. Translated: CASSYREAGGIYGYTF. This chain links TRBV6-5 with TRBJ1-2, with 8 bases fitting TRBD1. V lost 6 bases and J lost 4; bases outside the gene matches: 13. CDR1 is MNHEY and CDR2 is SVGAGI in the germline V gene. The length of the CDR3 is 16 residues.

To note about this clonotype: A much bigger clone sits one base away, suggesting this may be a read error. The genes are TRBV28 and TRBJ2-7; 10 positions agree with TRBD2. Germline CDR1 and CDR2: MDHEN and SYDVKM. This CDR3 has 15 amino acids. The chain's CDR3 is CAGSLGASGSYEQYF. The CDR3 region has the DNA TGTGCCGGCAGTTTGGGGGCTAGCGGGAGTTACGAGCAGTACTTC.

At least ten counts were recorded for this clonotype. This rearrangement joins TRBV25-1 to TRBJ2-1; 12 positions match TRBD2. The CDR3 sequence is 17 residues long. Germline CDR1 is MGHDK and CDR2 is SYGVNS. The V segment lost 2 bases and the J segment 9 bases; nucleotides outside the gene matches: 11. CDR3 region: CASSEPRLAGVFGEQFF. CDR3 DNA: TGTGCCAGCAGTGAACCCAGACTAGCGGGAGTGTTTGGTGAGCAGTTCTTC. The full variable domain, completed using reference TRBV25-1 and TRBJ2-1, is EADIYQTPRYLVIGTGKKITLECSQTMGHDKMYWYQQDPGMELHLIHYSYGVNSTEKGDLSSESTVSRIRTEHFPLTLESARPSHTSQYLCASSEPRLAGVFGEQFFGPGTRLTVL.

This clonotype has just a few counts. The CDR3: CASSQEGRAGQPQHF. CDR3 in DNA: TGTGCCAGCAGCCAAGAGGGCAGGGCTGGTCAGCCCCAGCATTTT. The rearrangement links TRBV3-1 to TRBJ1-5; D possibly corresponds to TRBD1 (5 bases). This CDR3 has 15 residues. CDR1 is LGHDT, CDR2 YNNKEL, per germline (reference sequence). Trimming shortened V by 0 bases and J by 6 bases, and 12 bases separated the two germline ends.

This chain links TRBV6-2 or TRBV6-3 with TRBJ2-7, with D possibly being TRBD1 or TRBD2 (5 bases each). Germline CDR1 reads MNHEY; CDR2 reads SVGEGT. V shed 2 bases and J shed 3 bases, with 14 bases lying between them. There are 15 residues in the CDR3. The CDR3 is CASSYGDRLYYEQYF. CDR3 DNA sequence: TGTGCCAGCAGTTACGGGGACCGATTATACTACGAGCAGTACTTC.

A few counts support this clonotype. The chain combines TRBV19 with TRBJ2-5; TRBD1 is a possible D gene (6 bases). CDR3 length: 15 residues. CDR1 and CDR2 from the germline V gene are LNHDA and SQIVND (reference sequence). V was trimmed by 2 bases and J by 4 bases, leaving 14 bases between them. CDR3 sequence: CASSISGGWGETQYF. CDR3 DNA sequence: TGTGCCAGTAGTATATCTGGGGGCTGGGGAGAGACCCAGTACTTC. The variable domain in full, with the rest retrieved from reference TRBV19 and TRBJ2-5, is DGGITQSPKYLFRKEGQNVTLSCEQNLNHDAMYWYRQDPGQGLRLIYYSQIVNDFQKGDIAEGYSVSREKKESFPLTVTSAQKNPTAFYLCASSISGGWGETQYFGPGTRLLVL.

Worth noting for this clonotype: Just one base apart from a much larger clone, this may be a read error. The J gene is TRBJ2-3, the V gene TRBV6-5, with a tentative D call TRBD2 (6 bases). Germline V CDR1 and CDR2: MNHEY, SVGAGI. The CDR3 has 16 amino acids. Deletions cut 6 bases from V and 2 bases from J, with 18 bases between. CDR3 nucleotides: TGTGCCAGCAGCAAAGGCCCGGGACTGCACACAGATACGCAGTATTTT. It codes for CASSKGPGLHTDTQYF.